This TCR beta chain came from a study of cytomegalovirus exposure and HLA in healthy donors. General study results and limits: Some V segments could not be told apart, so they were left out, TRBV6-2 and TRBV6-3 among them.

Primers included in the PCR were 60 Vbeta and 13 Jbeta primers. Some clones are missing from TCRdb's copy, which holds only in-frame ones; the method was immunoSEQ multiplex PCR. This sample contains under 200,000 clones. Worth noting for this clone: The antigen remains undetermined.

CDR3 size: 14 residues. Germline CDR1 SGHVS, CDR2 FQNEAQ. With V trimmed by 4 bases and J by 4 bases, 6 bases remained unmatched. The clonotype comes from a woman aged 18-35 years in good health and CMV-seropositive. V and J are TRBV7-8 and TRBJ2-7; 8 bases are shared with TRBD2. The specimen was PBMCs. For the CDR3, the DNA is TGTGCCAGCAGCTCAAGCGGGGGACTATACGAGCAGTACTTC. As protein: CASSSSGGLYEQYF.